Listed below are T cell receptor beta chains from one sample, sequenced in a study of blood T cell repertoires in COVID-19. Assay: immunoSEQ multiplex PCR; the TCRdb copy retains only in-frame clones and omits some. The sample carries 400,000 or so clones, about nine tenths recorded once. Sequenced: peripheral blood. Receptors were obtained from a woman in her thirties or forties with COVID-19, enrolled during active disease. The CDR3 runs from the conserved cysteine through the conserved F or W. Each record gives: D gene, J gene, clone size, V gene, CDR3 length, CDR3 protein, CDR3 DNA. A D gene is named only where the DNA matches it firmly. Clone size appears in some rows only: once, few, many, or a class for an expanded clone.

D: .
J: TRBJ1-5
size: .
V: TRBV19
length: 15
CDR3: CASSIGRASDQPQHF
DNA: TGTGCCAGTAGTATAGGCAGGGCGAGCGACCAGCCCCAGCATTTT

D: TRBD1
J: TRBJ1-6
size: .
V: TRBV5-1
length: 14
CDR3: CASSSRDRDSPLHF
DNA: TGCGCCAGCAGCTCCCGGGACAGGGACTCACCCCTCCACTTT

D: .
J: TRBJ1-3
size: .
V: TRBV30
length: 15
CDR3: CAWNKDRRRANTIYF
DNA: TGTGCCTGGAACAAGGACAGACGCCGTGCGAACACCATATATTTT

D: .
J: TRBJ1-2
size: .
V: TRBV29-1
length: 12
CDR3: CSVEARQTGYTF
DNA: TGCAGCGTTGAAGCCCGACAGACTGGCTACACCTTC

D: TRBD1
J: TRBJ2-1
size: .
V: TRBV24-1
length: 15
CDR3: CATSDPSTGADEQFF
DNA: TGTGCCACCAGTGACCCCTCCACAGGGGCAGATGAGCAGTTCTTC

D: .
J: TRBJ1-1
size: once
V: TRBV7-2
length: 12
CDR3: CASSLAGGRAFF
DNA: TGTGCCAGCAGCTTAGCGGGGGGGAGAGCTTTCTTT

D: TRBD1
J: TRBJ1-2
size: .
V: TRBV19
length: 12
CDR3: CASADRGRGYTF
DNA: TGTGCCAGTGCGGACAGGGGACGTGGCTACACCTTC

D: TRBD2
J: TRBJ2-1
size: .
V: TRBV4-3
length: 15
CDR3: CASSRLAGDYNEQFF
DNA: TGCGCCAGCAGCCGGTTAGCGGGAGATTACAATGAGCAGTTCTTC

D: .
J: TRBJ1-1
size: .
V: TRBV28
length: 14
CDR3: CASTIDRRNTEAFF
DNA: TGTGCCAGCACCATAGACAGGAGAAACACTGAAGCTTTCTTT

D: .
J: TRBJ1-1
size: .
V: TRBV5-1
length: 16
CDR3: CASSFTGRAEYTEAFF
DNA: TGCGCCAGCAGCTTTACGGGCAGGGCTGAGTACACTGAAGCTTTCTTT

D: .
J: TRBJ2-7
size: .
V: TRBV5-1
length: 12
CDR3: CASSFGVDEQYF
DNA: TGCGCCAGCAGCTTCGGTGTGGACGAGCAGTACTTC

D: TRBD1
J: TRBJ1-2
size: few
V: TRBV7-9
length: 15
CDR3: CASSSAFRDRGGYTF
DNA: TGTGCCAGCAGCTCTGCCTTCCGGGACAGGGGGGGCTACACCTTC

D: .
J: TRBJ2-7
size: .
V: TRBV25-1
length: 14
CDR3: CASSERQDSYEQYF
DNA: TGTGCCAGCAGTGAACGGCAGGACTCCTACGAGCAGTACTTC

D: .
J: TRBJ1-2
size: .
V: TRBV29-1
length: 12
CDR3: CSVADMHYGYTF
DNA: TGCAGCGTTGCCGACATGCACTATGGCTACACCTTC

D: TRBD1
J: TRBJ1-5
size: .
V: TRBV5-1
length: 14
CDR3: CASSPGQGQQPQHF
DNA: TGCGCCAGCAGCCCTGGACAGGGTCAGCAGCCCCAGCATTTT

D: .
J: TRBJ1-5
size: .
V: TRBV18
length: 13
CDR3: CASSPKSNQPQHF
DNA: TGTGCCAGCTCACCTAAAAGCAATCAGCCCCAGCATTTT

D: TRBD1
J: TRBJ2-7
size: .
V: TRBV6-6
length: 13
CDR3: CASRDGTAYEQYF
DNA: TGTGCCAGCAGGGACGGGACAGCCTACGAGCAGTACTTC

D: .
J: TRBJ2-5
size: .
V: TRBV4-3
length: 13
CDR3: CASSQVPGETQYF
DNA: TGCGCCAGCAGCCAAGTTCCCGGAGAGACCCAGTACTTC

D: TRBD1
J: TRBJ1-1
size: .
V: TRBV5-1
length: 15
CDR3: CASSAQGDGITEAFF
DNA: TGCGCCAGCAGTGCACAGGGGGATGGGATTACTGAAGCTTTCTTT

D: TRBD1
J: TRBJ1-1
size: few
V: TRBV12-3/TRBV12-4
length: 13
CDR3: CASSGQGGTEAFF
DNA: TGTGCCAGCAGTGGACAGGGAGGAACTGAAGCTTTCTTT

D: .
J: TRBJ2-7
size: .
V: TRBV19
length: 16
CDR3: CASTPGAGRWLYEQYF
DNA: TGTGCCAGTACCCCCGGGGCGGGGAGGTGGCTCTACGAGCAGTACTTC

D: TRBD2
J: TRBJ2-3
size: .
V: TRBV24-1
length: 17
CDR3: CATSDFGVAGVTDTQYF
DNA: TGTGCCACCAGTGATTTTGGAGTAGCGGGGGTCACAGATACGCAGTATTTT

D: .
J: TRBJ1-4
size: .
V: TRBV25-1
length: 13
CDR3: CASSKGSNEKLFF
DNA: TGTGCCAGCAGCAAGGGGTCTAATGAAAAACTGTTTTTT

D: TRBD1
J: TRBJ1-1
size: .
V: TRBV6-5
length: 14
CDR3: CASSIQGAGTEAFF
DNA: TGTGCCAGCAGTATACAGGGGGCCGGCACTGAAGCTTTCTTT

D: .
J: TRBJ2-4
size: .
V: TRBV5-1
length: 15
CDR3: CASSLKGWAKNIQYF
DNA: TGCGCCAGCAGCTTGAAGGGGTGGGCCAAAAACATTCAGTACTTC

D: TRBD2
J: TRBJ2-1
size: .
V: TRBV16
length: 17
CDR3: CASSQWSLAGGYNEQFF
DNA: TGTGCCAGCAGCCAATGGAGTCTAGCGGGAGGTTACAATGAGCAGTTCTTC

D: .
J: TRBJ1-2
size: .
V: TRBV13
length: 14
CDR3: CASSLAGGDYGYTF
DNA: TGTGCCAGCAGCTTAGCCGGAGGGGACTATGGCTACACCTTC

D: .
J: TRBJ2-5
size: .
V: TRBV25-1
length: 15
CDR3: CASRVLTVSQETQYF
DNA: TGTGCCAGCAGAGTTTTGACAGTTTCCCAAGAGACCCAGTACTTC

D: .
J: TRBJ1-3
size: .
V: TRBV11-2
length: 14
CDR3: CASSPSRSGNTIYF
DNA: TGTGCCAGCAGCCCAAGCCGGTCTGGAAACACCATATATTTT

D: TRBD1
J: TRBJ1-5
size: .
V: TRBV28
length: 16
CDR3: CASRNAQGGSNQPQHF
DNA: TGTGCCAGCAGAAACGCACAGGGGGGTAGCAATCAGCCCCAGCATTTT

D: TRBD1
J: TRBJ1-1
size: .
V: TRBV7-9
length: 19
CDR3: CASSLAGTGFNGQGAEAFF
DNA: TGTGCCAGCAGCTTAGCCGGGACAGGATTCAATGGCCAGGGGGCTGAAGCTTTCTTT

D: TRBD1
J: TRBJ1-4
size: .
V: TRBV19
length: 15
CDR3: CASSIGTGGSEKLFF
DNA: TGTGCCAGTAGTATCGGGACAGGCGGTTCCGAAAAACTGTTTTTT

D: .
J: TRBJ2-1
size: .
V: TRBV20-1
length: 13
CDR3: CSASGGNLGVWFF
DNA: TGCAGTGCTAGTGGAGGAAATTTAGGGGTATGGTTCTTC

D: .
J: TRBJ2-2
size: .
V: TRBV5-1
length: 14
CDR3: CASRSGAQHRELFF
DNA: TGCGCCAGCAGATCGGGAGCCCAACACCGGGAGCTGTTTTTT

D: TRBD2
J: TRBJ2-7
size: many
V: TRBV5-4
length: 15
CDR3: CASSGLAGGSYEQYF
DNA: TGTGCCAGCAGCGGACTAGCGGGAGGATCCTACGAGCAGTACTTC

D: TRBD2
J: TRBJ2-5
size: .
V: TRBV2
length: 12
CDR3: CATEDGGETQYF
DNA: TGTGCCACCGAGGACGGGGGGGAGACCCAGTACTTC

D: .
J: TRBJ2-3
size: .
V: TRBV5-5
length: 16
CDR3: CASSLGFRTERDTQYF
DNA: TGTGCCAGCAGCTTGGGGTTTCGGACAGAGAGGGATACGCAGTATTTT

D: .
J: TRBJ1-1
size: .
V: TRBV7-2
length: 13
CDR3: CASSLSGNTEAFF
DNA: TGTGCCAGCAGCTTATCCGGTAACACTGAAGCTTTCTTT

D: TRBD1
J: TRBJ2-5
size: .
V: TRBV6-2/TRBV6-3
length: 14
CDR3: CASSTRDRRETQYF
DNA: TGTGCCAGCAGTACCAGGGACAGACGAGAGACCCAGTACTTC

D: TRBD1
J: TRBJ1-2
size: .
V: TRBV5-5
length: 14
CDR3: CASSVDRVPYGYTF
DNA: TGTGCCAGCAGCGTGGACAGGGTCCCCTATGGCTACACCTTC

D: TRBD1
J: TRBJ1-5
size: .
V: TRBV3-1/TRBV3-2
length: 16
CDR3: CASSQAGTGGNQPQHF
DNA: TGTGCCAGCAGCCAGGCCGGGACAGGGGGGAATCAGCCCCAGCATTTT

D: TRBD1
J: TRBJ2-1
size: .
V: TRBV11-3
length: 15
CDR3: CASSLGQGSHNEQFF
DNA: TGTGCCAGCAGCTTAGGACAGGGATCCCACAATGAGCAGTTCTTC